This T cell receptor (beta chain) comes out of a study of T-cell reconstitution after alpha-beta-depleted transplantation in children listed by TCRdb under 2016. Looking at the study overall: T-cell immune reconstitution after TCRalphabeta/CD19-depleted allogeneic hematopoietic cell transplantation in children was quantitatively tracked in the study by means of TCR repertoire profiling. General findings and caveats noted by the study authors: In some patients, the high TCRbeta diversity seen at day 60 was put down to recipient T cells and intrathymic progenitors that had survived conditioning. Over subsequent months, a decline in hyperexpanded clone frequencies was noted, and after one year, T-cell counts and TCRbeta diversity were mostly ascribed to newly produced T cells. About two months after transplant, the apparently early recovery of alphabetaT-cell counts reportedly depended on just several hundred clones that had expanded rapidly and came from non-depleted graft cells.

The label giving this sample's treatment or condition can be read as: allogeneic hematopoietic cell transplantation with graft depleted of TCRalphabeta T cells and CD19 B cells. The transplant recipients were children given TCRalphabeta/CD19-depleted allogeneic hematopoietic cell grafts. Sequences DFQATT (CDR1) and SNEGSKA (CDR2) are obtained from the germline V gene (reference sequence). V is pared back by 0 bases and J by 2 bases, with 14 bases lying between the germline termini. From its cysteine to its phenylalanine, the CDR3 spans 16 amino acids. Left in the record is the CDR3 DNA by itself, 48 bases read in frame from the first base. Library prep was done by PCR. The listed sequencing device is Illumina HiSeq 2500. TCR libraries were prepared with molecular barcoding, using unique molecular identifiers to normalize TCRbeta repertoire quantification. TCRdb reworked the public reads: Q25 trimming with fastp, MiXCR clone assembly, productive beta chains retained. One record per CDR3 amino acid sequence lists the most common genes and DNA. Across this sample there are approximately 70,000 distinct CDR3 sequences, with 4.9% seen only once. The ten largest account for under 20% of the sample.

This clonotype was seen ten or more times. No antigen is known for it. There are no base qualities to consult, and no much larger clone falls within one base. The sequence links TRBV20-1 to TRBJ1-5, with no confident D gene call. Sequencing was performed on PBMCs, mostly from graft donor cells, taken 180 days after TCRalphabeta/CD19-depleted stem cell transplant. This TCR was sampled from a boy in the first two years of life who had a stem cell transplant for acute myeloid leukemia, so the T cells may come from the graft donor. The DNA sequence follows: TGCAGTGCTAGAGAACACTCCCGGGCAGGCAATCAGCCCCAGCATTTT. Its translation reads: CSAREHSRAGNQPQHF.